The 29 T cell receptor beta chains below were found in one sample sequenced in a study of T-cell memory formation after mild COVID-19. One entry per CDR3 protein, called by TCRdb with MiXCR from the 5' RACE reads. This table holds hundreds of thousands of distinct CDR3 sequences, less than 25% found once. Specimen: PBMCs or a T cell subset sorted from them (not recorded which). Receptors were obtained from an adult woman who had mild COVID-19 (a few samples of this study predate the infection). Cell type and time point are not known.

The chain links TRBV7-2 to TRBJ1-1; a weak D match, TRBD1 (6 bases). Trimming shortened V by 4 bases and J by 0 bases, and 15 bases separated the two germline ends. The CDR3 has 16 residues. Germline V gene lookup returns CDR1 SGHTA and CDR2 FQGNSA. CDR3 residues: CASSSGAGKLNTEAFF. CDR3 DNA sequence: TGTGCCAGCAGCTCGGGGGCTGGGAAATTGAACACTGAAGCTTTCTTT.

The chain carries TRBV29-1 and TRBJ2-7, with TRBD1 identical over 7 bases. Germline CDR1 reads SQVTM; CDR2 reads ANQGSEA. The trim removed 4 bases at V and 5 bases at J, leaving 11 bases unmatched. The CDR3 runs to 14 residues. CDR3 DNA: TGCAGCGTTGGGAAAGACAGGGTAGACGACGAGCAGTACTTC. Protein: CSVGKDRVDDEQYF.

This clonotype was seen a handful of times. The J gene is TRBJ1-5, the V gene TRBV25-1; D not certain. Germline CDR1 is MGHDK and CDR2 is SYGVNS. V lost 7 bases to trimming and J lost 4 bases, with 8 bases between them. The CDR3 has 12 residues. CDR3 sequence: CASTDGNQPQHF. CDR3 nucleotide sequence: TGTGCCAGCACGGACGGGAATCAGCCCCAGCATTTT.

This clonotype has a count of ten or more. The chain is built from TRBV5-1 and TRBJ2-1, with D unclear. The CDR3 is 13 amino acids. The ends were cut back, 0 bases at V and 6 bases at J, with 7 bases in the middle. The germline V gene encodes CDR1 SGHRS and CDR2 YFSETQ. CDR3 in DNA: TGCGCCAGCAGCTTGGTTCCAGGCAATGAGCAGTTCTTC. This translates into CASSLVPGNEQFF.

The sample holds a few counts of this clonotype. The rearrangement links TRBV12-3 or TRBV12-4 to TRBJ1-1; D not certain. CDR3 size: 13 residues. V lost 6 bases to trimming and J lost 7 bases, with 15 bases between them. This CDR3 is CASRISRAHEAFF. CDR3 sequence (DNA): TGTGCCAGCAGGATATCGAGGGCGCATGAAGCTTTCTTT.

This clonotype occurred a few times. This sequence joins TRBV24-1 and TRBJ1-1; D is undetermined. Germline V gene lookup returns CDR1 KGHDR and CDR2 SFDVKD. Trimming left V 2 bases short and J 5 bases short, with 8 bases between. The CDR3 spans 13 residues. The CDR3 coding sequence is TGTGCCACCAGTGATTCACTGGGGACTGAAGCTTTCTTT. Its protein is CATSDSLGTEAFF.

This clonotype was detected a few times. This chain uses TRBV7-2 with TRBJ1-5; weak D call: TRBD1 (5 bases). V dropped 3 bases and J dropped 7 bases, with 10 bases sitting between them. CDR3 length equals 13 residues. CDR1 is SGHTA and CDR2 is FQGNSA in the germline V gene. This CDR3 is CASSFGSGQPQHF. Written as DNA, the CDR3 is TGTGCCAGCAGCTTTGGATCAGGGCAGCCCCAGCATTTT.

This clonotype occurred a few times. This chain links TRBV5-4 with TRBJ2-3; 8 positions agree with TRBD1. This CDR3 has 16 residues. Germline values: CDR1 SGHNT, CDR2 YYREEE (reference sequence). V was pared by 4 bases and J by 5 bases, with 12 bases of the junction left unmatched. CDR3 coding DNA: TGTGCCAGCAGCCGAAAATGGTCAGGGGGCGGAGATACGCAGTATTTT. Translated: CASSRKWSGGGDTQYF.

The J gene is TRBJ1-1, the V gene TRBV10-3, with D possibly being TRBD1 (5 bases). Germline loops: CDR1 ENHRY, CDR2 SYGVKD. This CDR3 has 17 residues. V was shortened by 3 bases and J by 4 bases, with 21 bases between the two germline ends. The CDR3 region is CAISEVKSQGSATEAFF. The CDR3 nucleotides read TGTGCCATCAGTGAAGTTAAATCGCAGGGTAGCGCCACTGAAGCTTTCTTT.

The chain joins TRBV15 to TRBJ1-1; tentatively, D is TRBD1 (6 bases). CDR1 LNHNV and CDR2 YYDKDF come from the germline V gene (reference sequence). Trimming stripped 0 bases from V and 0 bases from J, with 8 bases between. The CDR3 has 15 amino acids. The CDR3 sequence: CATSRDRGMNTEAFF. Written as DNA, the CDR3 is TGTGCCACCAGCAGAGACAGGGGAATGAACACTGAAGCTTTCTTT.

The V call is TRBV2, the J call TRBJ2-7; D may be TRBD1 or TRBD2 (5 bases each). Trimming left V 6 bases short and J 2 bases short, with 17 bases between. The CDR3 consists of 15 residues. CDR1 is SNHLY, CDR2 FYNNEI, per germline. CDR3 coding DNA: TGTGCCAGCAGGGCCTTGAGGGACGGGGCCTACGAGCAGTACTTC. This sequence encodes CASRALRDGAYEQYF.

The chain employs TRBV6-5 and TRBJ1-6; possibly TRBD1 for D (6 bases). Germline CDR1 and CDR2: MNHEY and SVGAGI. The CDR3 is made up of 17 amino acids. V was pared by 6 bases and J by 5 bases, with 20 bases between. CDR3 amino acids: CASRDAPGAGDNSPLHF. The DNA for the CDR3 is TGTGCCAGCAGAGACGCCCCGGGGGCGGGGGATAATTCACCCCTCCACTTT.

V usage is TRBV5-4 and J usage is TRBJ2-3; a weak D match, TRBD2 (5 bases). The CDR3 runs 13 residues. Germline V gene sequence: CDR1 SGHNT, CDR2 YYREEE (reference sequence). V was clipped by 5 bases and J by 2 bases, with 9 bases between them. This CDR3 reads CASSFRDTDTQYF. CDR3 in DNA: TGTGCCAGCAGTTTTCGGGACACAGATACGCAGTATTTT. Full variable domain (rest looked up from reference TRBV5-4 and TRBJ2-3): ETGVTQSPTHLIKTRGQQVTLRCSSQSGHNTVSWYQQALGQGPQFIFQYYREEENGRGNFPPRFSGLQFPNYSSELNVNALELDDSALYLCASSFRDTDTQYFGPGTRLTVL.

The chain uses TRBV24-1 and TRBJ2-1; D not certain. This CDR3 comprises 13 residues. From germline, CDR1 is KGHDR and CDR2 SFDVKD. Trimming shortened V by 7 bases and J by 4 bases, and 10 bases separated the two germline ends. CDR3 protein: CATSGTYYNEQFF. The CDR3 nucleotides read TGTGCCACCAGCGGAACTTATTACAATGAGCAGTTCTTC.

This CDR3 is CASSQDLLGNYNEQFF. The CDR3 nucleotides read TGCGCCAGCAGCCAAGATCTCTTGGGCAACTACAATGAGCAGTTCTTC. The rearrangement joins TRBV4-3 to TRBJ2-1, with D unclear. CDR3 length: 16 residues. Per germline, CDR1 LGHNA and CDR2 YSLEER. Between the trimmed V and J ends, which lost 0 bases and 3 bases, there was a span of 12 bases.

The chain couples TRBV7-2 to TRBJ2-5; no firm D call. The CDR3 has 15 amino acids. Germline V gene data show CDR1 as SGHTA and CDR2 as FQGNSA. Trimming removed 5 bases at V and 1 base at J, with 14 bases between. The CDR3 protein is CASSLPPRIQETQYF. The CDR3 DNA sequence: TGTGCCAGCAGCCTTCCCCCACGGATCCAAGAGACCCAGTACTTC.

This clonotype was observed a few times. The chain joins TRBV12-3 or TRBV12-4 to TRBJ2-5; 7 nucleotides agree with TRBD2. The CDR3 is made up of 17 amino acids. V shed 8 bases and J 4 bases; nucleotides not matched to a gene: 19. Here the CDR3 reads CASERRGGFKGGETQYF. CDR3 DNA: TGTGCCAGCGAGCGGCGGGGAGGGTTTAAAGGTGGAGAGACCCAGTACTTC.

This clonotype appeared many times. The chain couples TRBV11-2 to TRBJ2-1, with 12 bases identical to TRBD2. J gave up 4 bases and V 8 bases, and 9 bases lay outside the gene matches. The germline CDR1 and CDR2 sequences are SGHAT and FQNNGV. This CDR3 comprises 16 residues. CDR3 sequence: CASQRTSGDLYNEQFF. In DNA, the CDR3 is TGTGCCAGCCAACGGACTAGCGGGGACCTTTACAATGAGCAGTTCTTC.

There are a few counts of this clonotype. This chain uses TRBV10-3 with TRBJ2-1; no clear D. The germline V gene has CDR1 ENHRY and CDR2 SYGVKD. V lost 2 bases and J 8 bases, leaving 7 bases between the germline ends. CDR3 size: 12 residues. CDR3 coding DNA: TGTGCCATCAGTGAGGGGGTCGATGAGCAGTTCTTC. This gives the protein CAISEGVDEQFF.

This clonotype occurred once. The chain joins TRBV3-1 to TRBJ2-5, with D tentatively TRBD2 (6 bases). The CDR3 is made up of 14 amino acids. Between the trimmed V and J ends, which lost 5 bases and 2 bases, there was a span of 12 bases. Germline assignment: CDR1 LGHDT and CDR2 YNNKEL (reference sequence). CDR3 in amino acids: CASSLIAVQETQYF. CDR3 bases: TGTGCCAGCAGCTTGATAGCGGTACAAGAGACCCAGTACTTC.

The genes are TRBV12-3 or TRBV12-4 and TRBJ2-3; the match to TRBD2 covers 8 bases. The CDR3 runs 16 residues. V lost 3 bases and J lost 2; bases outside the gene matches: 7. CDR3 DNA sequence: TGTGCCAGCAGTTTTCTCGCGGGGGGTTCCACAGATACGCAGTATTTT. Translated, it gives CASSFLAGGSTDTQYF.

The chain employs TRBV20-1 and TRBJ2-7, with 9 nucleotides matching TRBD2. J gave up 1 base and V 0 bases, and 7 bases lay outside the gene matches. The CDR3 length is 16 residues. The germline CDR1 and CDR2 sequences are DFQATT and SNEGSKA (reference sequence). The CDR3 region is CSARDIGLALSYEQYF. CDR3 bases: TGCAGTGCTAGAGATATTGGACTAGCGCTTTCCTACGAGCAGTACTTC.

The chain has TRBV5-1 and TRBJ2-4, with 9 nucleotides matching TRBD1. Germline assignment: CDR1 SGHRS and CDR2 YFSETQ. V dropped 1 base and J dropped 0; count of bases not matched to a gene: 11. The length of the CDR3 is 19 residues. Here the CDR3 DNA reads TGCGCCAGCAGCTTGTGGACAGGGGATAGGGGGTTAGCCAAAAACATTCAGTACTTC. Its translation is CASSLWTGDRGLAKNIQYF.

This clonotype was counted many times. The chain has TRBV24-1 and TRBJ2-5; D unresolved. The V end was cut by 1 base, the J end by 4 bases, with 3 bases between. Germline V CDR1 and CDR2: KGHDR, SFDVKD. The CDR3 extends over 12 amino acids. CDR3 protein: CATSDFGETQYF. The CDR3 nucleotides read TGTGCCACCAGTGATTTCGGAGAGACCCAGTACTTC.

The V call is TRBV6-5, the J call TRBJ2-2; 10 nucleotides line up with TRBD2. The CDR3 spans 16 residues. Germline V CDR1 and CDR2: MNHEY, SVGAGI. Losses at the gene ends were 5 bases for V and 3 bases for J; bases not matched to a gene: 6. The CDR3 reads CASSTRTSGYTGELFF. As DNA, the CDR3 is TGTGCCAGCAGTACCCGGACTAGCGGATACACCGGGGAGCTGTTTTTT.

The sample holds a few counts of this clonotype. The chain recombines TRBV7-8 with TRBJ2-5; no firm D call. CDR1 is SGHVS and CDR2 is FQNEAQ in the germline V gene. V lost 4 bases and J 1 base, leaving 10 bases between the germline ends. The CDR3 length is 14 residues. Here the CDR3 DNA reads TGTGCCAGCAGCTACCTAATCCTCCAAGAGACCCAGTACTTC. Its protein product is CASSYLILQETQYF.

The J gene is TRBJ1-5, the V gene TRBV16; D is uncertain. Trimming took 8 bases from V and 6 from J, leaving 17 bases between them. The CDR3 has 14 amino acids. Germline values: CDR1 KGHSY, CDR2 FQNENV. Here the CDR3 DNA reads TGTGCCAGCCGCCCCCGCCCAGGTTTTCAGCCCCAGCATTTT. This codes for CASRPRPGFQPQHF. Full variable domain (missing parts from reference TRBV16 and TRBJ1-5): GEEVAQTPKHLVRGEGQKAKLYCAPIKGHSYVFWYQQVLKNEFKFLISFQNENVFDETGMPKERFSAKCLPNSPCSLEIQATKLEDSAVYFCASRPRPGFQPQHFGDGTRLSIL.

This clonotype has just a few counts. The V call is TRBV4-3, the J call TRBJ2-7; TRBD1 might be the D (5 bases). The V end lost 1 base, the J end lost 6 bases, and 10 bases lay between the germline ends. The CDR3 runs to 13 residues. CDR1 and CDR2 from the germline V gene are LGHNA and YSLEER. The CDR3 reads CASSQAGQIEQYF. The CDR3 bases are TGCGCCAGCAGCCAAGCAGGGCAGATCGAGCAGTACTTC.

The J gene is TRBJ2-1, the V gene TRBV12-3 or TRBV12-4; tentative D call: TRBD1 (6 bases). The V and J ends lost 0 bases and 6 bases respectively, with 9 bases between them. The CDR3 is 14 residues long. The CDR3 sequence is CASSLARQVNEQFF. The CDR3 nucleotides read TGTGCCAGCAGTTTAGCCAGACAGGTCAATGAGCAGTTCTTC.